This TCR beta chain comes out of a study of long-term antiretroviral therapy in people with HIV. Whole-study results and caveats: Dominating the repertoire at all time points were the clones that expanded before ART. HIV repertoires covered narrower CDR3 length ranges than controls did.

A note on this clone: The antigen is undetermined.

Samples were assayed with immunoSEQ v3.0 at survey level. Sequenced by immunoSEQ multiplex PCR; TCRdb stores in-frame clones only, minus some. The data show tens of thousands of clones, 65% to 90% seen once. The CDR3 sequence is 14 residues long. Germline assignment: CDR1 MNHEY and CDR2 SMNVEV (reference sequence). V lost 9 bases, J lost 4 bases, and 18 bases lay in between. J is TRBJ1-2 and V is TRBV27; D is perhaps TRBD1 (5 bases). The clonotype originates from a man aged 18 to 35 with HIV. Sequencing used unsorted PBMCs, obtained about 3.5 years after starting antiretroviral therapy. The CDR3: CASWGVRLGYGYTF. CDR3 coding DNA: TGTGCCAGTTGGGGGGTCCGCCTCGGCTATGGCTACACCTTC.